The rows below give T cell receptor beta chains drawn from one sample of a study of post-analysis software for immune sequencing data. TCRdb analysed the PCR reads with MiXCR anew, one entry per CDR3 protein. The sample carries around 400,000 distinct CDR3 sequences, over 30% recorded once. The source material was blood. These receptors all come from a girl aged 2 to 9 with multiple sclerosis. The CDR3 runs from the conserved cysteine through the conserved F or W. A D gene is named only where the DNA matches it firmly. Size tells how often a clone was seen (once, few, many) or the class of an expanded clone, and some rows leave it out.

>TRBV4-1|-|TRBJ1-6|TRBD1
CASSRTATGLINSPLHF
TGCGCCAGCAGCCGGACTGCGACAGGGTTGATTAATTCACCCCTCCACTTT
>TRBV5-6|-|TRBJ2-1|-
CASSLYGTETYNEQFF
TGTGCCAGCAGCTTGTACGGGACTGAAACCTACAATGAGCAGTTCTTC
>TRBV5-1|-|TRBJ2-1|TRBD1
CASKGQGALYEQFF
TGCGCCAGCAAAGGACAGGGGGCTCTGTATGAGCAGTTCTTC
>TRBV6-6|few|TRBJ1-2|TRBD1
CASTTDVGQGNYGYTF
TGTGCCAGTACTACGGACGTGGGACAGGGTAACTATGGCTACACCTTC
>TRBV12-3/TRBV12-4|few|TRBJ1-1|-
CASSLQVNTEAFF
TGTGCCAGCAGTTTACAAGTGAACACTGAAGCTTTCTTT
>TRBV15|-|TRBJ2-3|-
CATSRVRGTQYF
TGTGCCACCAGCAGAGTGAGGGGTACGCAGTATTTT
>TRBV24-1|few|TRBJ1-2|-
CATSDPSGAGGYTF
TGTGCCACCAGTGATCCTTCGGGGGCCGGTGGCTACACCTTC
>TRBV6-5|-|TRBJ1-5|-
CASSSTWDGYQPQHF
TGTGCCAGCAGCTCAACCTGGGACGGATATCAGCCCCAGCATTTT
>TRBV28|few|TRBJ1-5|-
CASSFRRHGNQPQHF
TGTGCCAGCAGTTTTCGGCGTCACGGCAATCAGCCCCAGCATTTT
>TRBV28|-|TRBJ2-5|-
CASSSQSETQYF
TGTGCCAGCAGTTCACAGTCGGAGACCCAGTACTTC
>TRBV20-1|many|TRBJ1-2|-
CSARDPRTAWGYTF
TGCAGTGCTAGAGATCCTCGGACAGCCTGGGGCTACACCTTC
>TRBV10-3|-|TRBJ1-6|TRBD1
CASSDRERKYNSPLHF
TGTGCCAGCTCGGACAGGGAGCGGAAATATAATTCACCCCTCCACTTT
>TRBV2|-|TRBJ2-7|TRBD1
CASRQGISYEQYF
TGTGCCAGCAGACAGGGGATTAGCTACGAGCAGTACTTC
>TRBV24-1|few|TRBJ2-3|TRBD2
CATSDLQLAGDTDTQYF
TGTGCCACCAGTGATTTACAACTAGCGGGAGATACAGATACGCAGTATTTT
>TRBV28|-|TRBJ2-1|-
CASSFIVAGNEQFF
TGTGCCAGCAGTTTTATCGTCGCGGGCAATGAGCAGTTCTTC
>TRBV7-3|few|TRBJ2-7|-
CASSLSGGLTNEQYF
TGTGCCAGCAGCTTATCGGGCGGACTAACGAACGAGCAGTACTTC
>TRBV20-1|-|TRBJ2-7|-
CSARAGTAAYEQYF
TGCAGTGCTAGGGCCGGGACCGCCGCCTACGAGCAGTACTTC
>TRBV5-4|-|TRBJ2-3|TRBD1
CASSPTGDHTQYF
TGTGCCAGCAGCCCTACAGGGGACCATACGCAGTATTTT
>TRBV10-3|-|TRBJ2-1|-
CATAGGSYRADNGQFF
TGTGCCACCGCCGGGGGTAGCTATAGAGCGGACAATGGGCAGTTCTTC
>TRBV27|-|TRBJ1-6|-
CASVPRGGLGSPLHF
TGTGCCAGCGTCCCCCGGGGGGGCCTTGGGTCACCCCTCCACTTT
>TRBV3-1|-|TRBJ2-3|-
CASSPTREALHTQYF
TGTGCCAGCAGCCCCACGAGGGAGGCGCTCCATACGCAGTATTTT
>TRBV6-5|few|TRBJ2-3|-
CASSPLEGGRDTQYF
TGTGCCAGCAGTCCCCTCGAGGGGGGGAGAGATACGCAGTATTTT
>TRBV5-6|-|TRBJ1-1|-
CASSFSSNTEAFF
TGTGCCAGCAGCTTTTCCAGCAACACTGAAGCTTTCTTT
>TRBV6-5|-|TRBJ2-7|TRBD1
CASRDTGVNERYF
TGTGCCAGCAGGGATACAGGGGTCAACGAGCGGTACTTC
>TRBV2|-|TRBJ1-1|-
CASSEASWFAEAFF
TGTGCCAGCAGTGAAGCCTCGTGGTTCGCTGAAGCTTTCTTT
>TRBV20-1|-|TRBJ2-3|-
CSARGPSEAQYF
TGCAGTGCTAGAGGACCCTCGGAGGCGCAGTATTTT
>TRBV10-3|-|TRBJ2-3|-
CAISGSRGVLTQYF
TGTGCCATCAGTGGGTCTCGGGGAGTACTAACGCAGTATTTT
>TRBV9|-|TRBJ2-7|TRBD1
CASSEGQGAYEQYF
TGTGCCAGCAGCGAGGGACAGGGTGCCTACGAGCAGTACTTC
>TRBV5-4|many|TRBJ1-2|-
CASSDLATRVYGYTF
TGTGCCAGCAGCGACCTGGCGACCCGAGTTTATGGCTACACCTTC
>TRBV29-1|-|TRBJ2-7|-
CSAADNTYEQYF
TGCAGCGCGGCGGACAATACCTACGAGCAGTACTTC
>TRBV5-1|-|TRBJ2-1|-
CASSAGTPSYNEQFF
TGCGCCAGCAGCGCCGGGACACCCTCCTACAATGAGCAGTTCTTC
>TRBV29-1|-|TRBJ1-2|-
CSVPTSSNYGYTF
TGCAGCGTCCCGACAAGTTCTAACTATGGCTACACCTTC
>TRBV29-1|few|TRBJ2-1|-
CSVETGHPLANEQFF
TGCAGCGTTGAAACGGGACACCCCTTGGCTAATGAGCAGTTCTTC
>TRBV9|few|TRBJ1-2|-
CASSVQPSRFAYGYTF
TGTGCCAGCAGCGTCCAGCCGTCACGCTTTGCCTATGGCTACACCTTC
>TRBV10-3|few|TRBJ2-7|-
CAISESVSTGTNYYEQYF
TGTGCCATCAGTGAGTCGGTAAGCACAGGGACGAATTACTACGAGCAGTACTTC
>TRBV4-2|-|TRBJ1-2|-
CASSQDVASHYGYTF
TGTGCCAGCAGCCAAGATGTCGCCAGCCACTATGGCTACACCTTC
>TRBV10-3|-|TRBJ1-1|-
CAISEVQVMNTEAFF
TGTGCCATCAGTGAAGTCCAGGTAATGAACACTGAAGCTTTCTTT
>TRBV20-1|-|TRBJ2-1|-
CSARDPSVSYNEQFF
TGCAGTGCTAGAGATCCTTCGGTCTCCTACAATGAGCAGTTCTTC
>TRBV20-1|-|TRBJ2-1|-
CSASAASSYNEQFF
TGCAGTGCTAGTGCTGCGAGCTCCTACAATGAGCAGTTCTTC
>TRBV9|few|TRBJ2-3|-
CASRTPFEGTHTDTQYF
TGTGCCAGCAGAACCCCGTTCGAGGGGACCCACACAGATACGCAGTATTTT
>TRBV12-3/TRBV12-4|-|TRBJ2-3|-
CASRGGPSTDTQYF
TGTGCCAGCAGGGGCGGTCCAAGCACAGATACGCAGTATTTT
>TRBV28|few|TRBJ2-7|-
CASSFEGMSYEQYF
TGTGCCAGCAGTTTTGAGGGGATGTCCTACGAGCAGTACTTC
>TRBV20-1|-|TRBJ2-3|TRBD2
CSARVLAGGRGTQYF
TGCAGTGCTAGAGTCCTAGCGGGAGGGAGGGGCACGCAGTATTTT
>TRBV10-2|-|TRBJ2-3|TRBD1
CVSSVLQGTDTQYF
TGCGTCAGCAGTGTACTACAGGGGACAGATACGCAGTATTTT
>TRBV20-1|-|TRBJ1-2|TRBD1
CSAKVDRVYGYTF
TGCAGTGCTAAGGTGGACAGGGTCTATGGCTACACCTTC
>TRBV5-1|-|TRBJ2-3|TRBD2
CASSLDISGSSTDTQYF
TGCGCCAGCAGCTTGGATATTAGCGGGAGCTCCACAGATACGCAGTATTTT
>TRBV29-1|few|TRBJ2-1|-
CSVWGQGSYNEQFF
TGCAGCGTTTGGGGGCAGGGTTCCTACAATGAGCAGTTCTTC